Each of the 17 T cell receptor beta chains below was sequenced from the same sample in a study of blood T cell repertoires in COVID-19. Method: immunoSEQ multiplex PCR; TCRdb's copy keeps in-frame clones and lacks some. The data show 200,000 to 250,000 clones, around 85% seen once. The sequencing input was peripheral blood. These receptors came from a woman aged 30 to 39 who had recovered from COVID-19.

The genes are TRBV1 and TRBJ2-2; the table's D call, TRBD2, has no DNA check behind it. TRBV1 is a pseudogene segment. This CDR3 has 16 amino acids. The CDR3 nucleotides read TGCACCAGCAGCACAAGCATCGGGACTACCACCGGGGAGCTGTTTTTT. This gives the protein CTSSTSIGTTTGELFF.

The J gene is TRBJ1-1, the V gene TRBV3-1 (or the pseudogene TRBV3-2); D might be TRBD1 (6 bases). Trimming pared 5 bases from V and 3 bases from J, leaving 19 bases between. The CDR3 has 16 amino acids. Germline V gene lookup returns CDR1 LGHDT and CDR2 YNNKEL (reference sequence). The CDR3, as DNA: TGTGCCAGCAGCTTCCACCCGGGGCAGGGGCACACTGAAGCTTTCTTT. This codes for CASSFHPGQGHTEAFF.

The CDR3 bases are TGTGCCAGCACACCCACAGCCTCAGGGTTAGTTGTGGAGACCCAGTACTTC. Protein sequence: CASTPTASGLVVETQYF. This rearrangement joins TRBV27 to TRBJ2-5; D perhaps matches TRBD1 (5 bases). V dropped 7 bases and J dropped 5 bases, with 26 bases sitting between them. CDR3 length equals 17 residues. In germline, CDR1 is MNHEY, CDR2 SMNVEV (reference sequence).

The CDR3 DNA sequence: TGTGCCAGCAGCGTCAGCGGGGGCAATGAGCAGTTCTTC. Translation: CASSVSGGNEQFF. This sequence joins TRBV7-3 and TRBJ2-1, with 8 nucleotides matching TRBD2. The V segment lost 5 bases and the J segment 6 bases; nucleotides outside the gene matches: 3. The CDR3 sequence is 13 residues long. CDR1 and CDR2 (germline): SGHTA, FQGTGA.

This chain joins TRBV13 and TRBJ1-1, with D possibly TRBD1 on 5 matching bases. Trimming took 5 bases from V and 4 from J, leaving 17 bases between them. CDR3 length: 15 residues. CDR1 PRHDT and CDR2 FYEKMQ come from the germline V gene (reference sequence). The DNA for the CDR3 is TGTGCCAGCAGCACAGGATCAACGTGGGGCACTGAAGCTTTCTTT. Translated, it gives CASSTGSTWGTEAFF.

The chain links TRBV11-2 to TRBJ2-3; 15 bases agree with TRBD2. Trimming took 4 bases from V and 5 from J; bases not matched to a gene: 7. The CDR3 loop spans 17 amino acids. Looked up from germline, CDR1 is SGHAT and CDR2 is FQNNGV. CDR3 loop: CASSWTSGGAWEDTQYF. CDR3 nucleotides: TGTGCCAGCAGCTGGACTAGCGGGGGGGCCTGGGAAGATACGCAGTATTTT.

This clone was recorded only once. The chain carries TRBV12-5 and TRBJ1-1; D may be TRBD1 (5 bases). With 7 bases removed from V and 3 bases from J, the gap between germline ends came to 15 bases. Germline V gene lookup returns CDR1 LGHNT and CDR2 FRNRAP. This CDR3 region has 14 residues. The CDR3 nucleotides read TGTGCTAGTGCCTCGGGGGGGACCCACACTGAAGCTTTCTTT. It is translated as CASASGGTHTEAFF.

This chain links TRBV12-3 or TRBV12-4 with TRBJ1-1; D is possibly TRBD1 (5 bases). Deletions cut 5 bases from V and 3 bases from J, with 10 bases between. The CDR3 runs to 13 residues. The CDR3 DNA follows: TGTGCCAGCAGTGACAGTCTCCACACTGAAGCTTTCTTT. It codes for CASSDSLHTEAFF.

V usage is TRBV7-9 and J usage is TRBJ1-1; D gene ambiguous. Germline CDR1 is SEHNR and CDR2 is FQNEAQ (reference sequence). The ends were cut back, 4 bases at V and 5 bases at J, with 8 bases in the middle. The CDR3 runs 12 residues. The chain's CDR3 is CASSSTRTEAFF. The CDR3 DNA is TGTGCCAGCAGCTCCACTCGGACTGAAGCTTTCTTT.

This chain connects TRBV11-2 to TRBJ2-7, with 10 bases aligning to TRBD1. Germline CDR1 and CDR2: SGHAT and FQNNGV. The CDR3 has 14 amino acids. V gave up 5 bases and J gave up 6 bases; unmatched junction bases: 7. The DNA of the CDR3 is TGTGCCAGCAGCGCCTCCGGGACAGGGGCCGAGCAGTACTTC. Residues: CASSASGTGAEQYF.

The chain carries TRBV27 and TRBJ2-7; D might be TRBD2 (7 bases). CDR3 length: 14 residues. Per the germline V gene, CDR1 is MNHEY and CDR2 is SMNVEV (reference sequence). Trimming cost V 3 bases and J 4 bases, with 13 bases left between them. CDR3 coding DNA: TGTGCCAGCAGTTTGGGGGGGGCGGGTTACGAGCAGTACTTC. It yields the protein CASSLGGAGYEQYF.

V is TRBV4-2 and J is TRBJ2-1, with a tentative D call TRBD1 (5 bases). The length of the CDR3 is 17 residues. Trimming took 3 bases from V and 9 from J, leaving 24 bases between them. Germline V gene lookup returns CDR1 LGHNA and CDR2 YNFKEQ. For the CDR3, the DNA is TGTGCCAGCAGCCACGCCGTGGGGCAAGATCCCTACGGTGAGCAGTTCTTC. It specifies CASSHAVGQDPYGEQFF.

This clone was observed once. This rearrangement joins TRBV7-6 to TRBJ2-3; a weak D match, TRBD2 (7 bases). V shed 5 bases and J shed 1 base, with 16 bases lying between them. CDR3 length: 16 amino acids. Germline loops: CDR1 SGHVS, CDR2 FNYEAQ. The CDR3 region is CASSPWGGPGTDTQYF. DNA for the CDR3: TGTGCCAGCAGCCCCTGGGGGGGGCCGGGCACAGATACGCAGTATTTT.

V and J are TRBV18 and TRBJ1-1, with D unresolved. There are 15 residues in the CDR3. Between the trimmed V and J ends, which lost 0 bases and 0 bases, there was a span of 8 bases. CDR1 is KGHSH and CDR2 is LQKENI in the germline V gene. The CDR3 sequence is CASSPPTGMNTEAFF. The CDR3 bases are TGTGCCAGCTCACCACCGACGGGAATGAACACTGAAGCTTTCTTT.

This clone was found a few times. The V gene is TRBV29-1, the J gene TRBJ2-2; 8 bases align to TRBD2. The V segment lost 5 bases and the J segment 3 bases; nucleotides outside the gene matches: 5. The CDR3 is 14 amino acids. CDR1 and CDR2 (germline): SQVTM, ANQGSEA. This CDR3 is CSVRGGQDTGELFF. The CDR3 DNA reads TGCAGCGTTCGCGGGGGGCAGGACACCGGGGAGCTGTTTTTT.

V usage is TRBV5-1 and J usage is TRBJ2-7; 10 positions agree with TRBD1. Germline V gene lookup returns CDR1 SGHRS and CDR2 YFSETQ. CDR3 length equals 13 residues. J gave up 5 bases and V 6 bases, and 5 bases lay outside the gene matches. CDR3: CASTDGTGDEQYF. The DNA of the CDR3 is TGCGCCAGCACAGACGGGACAGGGGACGAGCAGTACTTC.

J is TRBJ2-2 and V is TRBV2, with a tentative D call TRBD2 (7 bases). This CDR3 has 13 residues. V was clipped by 7 bases and J by 5 bases, with 11 bases between them. CDR1 is SNHLY, CDR2 FYNNEI, per germline. CDR3 amino acids: CASTGGRTGELFF. CDR3 DNA sequence: TGTGCCAGCACCGGGGGGCGGACCGGGGAGCTGTTTTTT.